This T cell receptor beta chain was sequenced in a study of vaccination and CD4 T cells after COVID-19. In the study overall: By nasal swab PCR, the convalescent patients were SARS-CoV-2 positive, with several mild cases and one severe.

The CDR3 runs to 14 residues. V shed 6 bases and J shed 2 bases, with 8 bases lying between them. In germline, CDR1 is MNHNS, CDR2 SASEGT. Treatment indicated: approximately 9-day PBMC culture with coronavirus spike peptide pools or control peptides (ViraFEST assay). This clonotype appeared a single time. No antigen is known for it. Study findings and constraints: Median reactive clonotypes, those recognizing SARS-CoV-2, rose from around 20 to 38, not significantly.

The assay that was used to sequence DNA from cultured CD4+ T cells was the Oncomine TCR Beta short-read assay. TCRdb re-derived calls from the PCR reads in MiXCR, one entry per CDR3 protein. This table holds over 12,000 distinct CDR3 sequences, 40% to 60% found once. This clonotype was sampled from a human donor with COVID-19. V is TRBV6-1 and J is TRBJ1-6; D unclear. Specimen: cultured CD4+ T cells from blood, collected after SARS-CoV-2 vaccination. Here the CDR3 reads CASSSRTYNSPLHF. Here the CDR3 DNA reads TGTGCCAGCAGCAGTAGGACCTATAATTCACCCCTCCACTTT.